Included here is one T cell receptor beta chain sequence, with context. Its antigen is unknown. Base qualities are not recorded, but no much larger clone differs from it by a single base. The entry originates in a study of chemoradiotherapy in HPV16-positive cancers (dated by TCRdb to 2022 to 2024). Looking at the study overall: Candidate HPV-specific T-cell clones and common TCR motifs were defined through functional T-cell assays on cells from a couple of HPV16-positive patients. The study asked whether T-cell immunity to the HPV oncoproteins E6 and E7 changes during chemoradiotherapy and whether this immunity affects survival. Next, the candidate HPV-specific TCRs and motifs were followed in TCR repertoires from around 92 patients with HPV-related cancers. Findings and caveats that apply to the study as a whole: The functional definition of HPV-specific T cells came from only a couple of HPV16-positive patients, and the survival association was reported for HPV16-positive patients. Improved recurrence-free survival in HPV16-positive patients was associated with expansion of HPV-responsive T cells during chemoradiotherapy. Expansion of candidate HPV-specific clones and E7-related TCR motifs was observed in the tumor microenvironment during treatment, whereas no such expansion was observed for non-HPV-specific T cells.

Repertoires were sampled multiple times during chemoradiotherapy, which allowed clonal expansion in the tumor microenvironment to be followed. Between the V and J ends, shortened by 5 bases and 5 bases respectively, the junction contains 19 bases. Sequences SGHAT (CDR1) and FQNNGV (CDR2) are obtained from the germline V gene. The CDR3 holds 16 amino acids from the cysteine to the phenylalanine. The sequence is cut down to CDR3 DNA, 48 bases in frame from base 1. Library preparation was by the immunoSEQ multiplex PCR assay. TCRdb holds this immuneACCESS table with in-frame rearrangements only. Some clones are missing; in checked studies, unresolved V genes explain under half, and the rest has no known cause. In this sample the table shows about 5,400 clones, around 85% of which occur a single time. The ten largest clones add up to around 8.8% of the sample.

The TCR comes from a human donor with HPV-associated anogenital cancer. This receptor chain uses TRBV11-2 and TRBJ2-1; a weak D assignment points to TRBD2 (6 bases agree). The sequences come from tumor tissue, collected from a patient who underwent chemoradiotherapy. The CDR3 in this case is CASSPFSRGRDNEQFF. The nucleotide sequence is TGTGCCAGCAGCCCTTTCTCGCGGGGTAGAGACAATGAGCAGTTCTTC.